This passage covers 9 T cell receptor beta chains from one sample sequenced in a study of blood T cell repertoires in COVID-19. This table comes from immunoSEQ multiplex PCR, and its TCRdb copy is limited to in-frame clones, with some not included. The table has 250,000 to 300,000 clones, roughly 86% seen once. Sequenced input: PBMCs or T cells enriched from blood (not recorded which). Receptors originate from a woman in her fifties or sixties who had recovered from COVID-19.

V usage is TRBV18 and J usage is TRBJ1-3, with D unresolved. The CDR3 has 13 residues. Looked up from germline, CDR1 is KGHSH and CDR2 is LQKENI. The V end lost 6 bases, the J end lost 3 bases, and 9 bases lay between the germline ends. CDR3 residues: CASSPAVGNTIYF. The CDR3 DNA follows: TGTGCCAGCTCCCCCGCAGTTGGAAACACCATATATTTT.

The chain joins TRBV25-1 to TRBJ1-2; D may be TRBD1 (6 bases). Germline lookup yields CDR1 MGHDK and CDR2 SYGVNS. The V and J ends lost 7 bases and 4 bases respectively, with 10 bases between them. The CDR3 loop spans 12 amino acids. This CDR3 is CASTDRLYGYTF. CDR3 in DNA: TGTGCCAGCACGGACAGACTCTATGGCTACACCTTC.

CDR3 sequence (DNA): TGTGCCAGTAGTATGGACATACTCTACGAGCAGTACTTC. As protein: CASSMDILYEQYF. The rearrangement joins TRBV19 to TRBJ2-7; D may be TRBD1 (5 bases). Germline CDR1 is LNHDA and CDR2 is SQIVND (reference sequence). Trimming took off 3 bases at V and 3 bases at J, with 9 bases between the two ends. The CDR3 is made up of 13 amino acids.

The rearrangement links TRBV18 to TRBJ2-5, with 11 positions matching TRBD2. The J segment lost 5 bases and the V segment lost 0 bases, leaving 2 bases of the junction unmatched. The CDR3 runs to 15 residues. Per the germline V gene, CDR1 is KGHSH and CDR2 is LQKENI. The CDR3 coding sequence is TGTGCCAGCTCACCACCTAGCGGGAGGGCGGAGACCCAGTACTTC. This translates into CASSPPSGRAETQYF.

This clone came up once. The chain links TRBV7-8 to TRBJ1-5; D is unresolved. In germline, CDR1 is SGHVS, CDR2 FQNEAQ. CDR3 length: 15 residues. The germline V and J ends were trimmed by 4 bases and 3 bases, with 13 bases remaining between them. The CDR3: CASSSGWAFNQPQHF. DNA of the CDR3: TGTGCCAGCAGCTCGGGGTGGGCTTTCAATCAGCCCCAGCATTTT.

This clone was seen only once. V usage is TRBV7-9 and J usage is TRBJ1-2; tentatively, D is TRBD1 (5 bases). V was shortened by 5 bases and J by 4 bases, with 17 bases between the two germline ends. The CDR3 loop spans 15 amino acids. Germline CDR1 SEHNR, CDR2 FQNEAQ (reference sequence). CDR3 nucleotides: TGTGCCAGCAGCCCTGAGAGTGGTAGGGGCTATGGCTACACCTTC. Residues: CASSPESGRGYGYTF.

This clone was seen only a few times. V and J are TRBV29-1 and TRBJ2-5, with D possibly TRBD2 on 7 matching bases. The CDR3 runs to 13 residues. CDR1 and CDR2 from the germline V gene are SQVTM and ANQGSEA. V was trimmed by 1 base and J by 5 bases, leaving 11 bases between them. The CDR3 nucleotides read TGCAGCGTTGAAGTTGGGGGGGCGGAGACCCAGTACTTC. It codes for CSVEVGGAETQYF.

The genes are TRBV5-1 and TRBJ2-2, with D perhaps matching TRBD1 (5 bases). The CDR3 spans 15 residues. V lost 2 bases to trimming and J lost 3 bases, with 11 bases between them. Germline CDR1 reads SGHRS; CDR2 reads YFSETQ. The CDR3 sequence is CASSFYQGDTGELFF. DNA of the CDR3: TGCGCCAGCAGCTTCTACCAGGGCGACACCGGGGAGCTGTTTTTT.

The rearrangement joins TRBV7-8 to TRBJ1-5, with a possible D match to TRBD1 (6 bases). The CDR3 consists of 15 residues. Germline loops: CDR1 SGHVS, CDR2 FQNEAQ. V shed 1 base and J shed 10 bases, with 17 bases lying between them. This CDR3 is CASSLVAGAGRPQHF. The CDR3, as DNA: TGTGCCAGCAGCTTAGTAGCAGGGGCGGGCCGCCCCCAGCATTTT.